The 10 T cell receptor beta chains below come from one sample, sequenced in a study of blood T cell repertoires in COVID-19. TCRdb keeps only in-frame clones here, not all; method: immunoSEQ multiplex PCR. Of approximately 180,000 clones listed, around 76% are singletons. The sequenced sample consisted of peripheral blood. The receptors derive from a woman in her 70s with acute or convalescent COVID-19.

This chain joins TRBV10-3 and TRBJ2-7, with 9 bases that match TRBD1. Trimming cost V 10 bases and J 2 bases; bases outside gene matches: 9. Looked up from germline, CDR1 is ENHRY and CDR2 is SYGVKD. The CDR3 contains 14 residues. The CDR3 loop is CASQTGTGTYEQYF. The DNA of the CDR3 is TGTGCCAGCCAAACCGGGACAGGGACCTACGAGCAGTACTTC.

V usage is TRBV19 and J usage is TRBJ2-3; D gene ambiguous. The germline CDR1 and CDR2 sequences are LNHDA and SQIVND (reference sequence). The CDR3 is 15 residues long. V dropped 1 base and J dropped 1 base, with 9 bases sitting between them. The CDR3 spells CASSIAERGTDTQYF. As DNA, the CDR3 is TGTGCCAGTAGTATAGCTGAACGGGGCACAGATACGCAGTATTTT.

This clone came up a few times. The V and J genes are TRBV19 and TRBJ1-6; 7 nucleotides agree with TRBD1. CDR3 length equals 15 residues. V dropped 6 bases and J dropped 8; count of bases not matched to a gene: 10. Per germline, CDR1 LNHDA and CDR2 SQIVND (reference sequence). For the CDR3, the DNA is TGTGCCAGTAGCCGAAGACAGGGAGGTTATTCACCCCTCCACTTT. Protein: CASSRRQGGYSPLHF.

The V and J genes are TRBV11-1 and TRBJ2-7; maybe TRBD1 (6 bases). Trimming pared 5 bases from V and 1 base from J, leaving 12 bases between. The CDR3 is made up of 14 amino acids. Germline CDR1 and CDR2: SGHAT and FQDESV (reference sequence). CDR3 protein: CASSRDTPSYEQYF. In DNA, the CDR3 is TGTGCCAGCAGCCGGGACACCCCATCCTACGAGCAGTACTTC.

The CDR3 spells CASSQAGALNTEAFF. The CDR3 DNA is TGTGCCAGCAGCCAAGCAGGGGCCTTGAACACTGAAGCTTTCTTT. This chain links TRBV14 with TRBJ1-1, with D perhaps TRBD1 (6 bases). Germline-derived CDR1 and CDR2 are SGHDN and FVKESK. V was shortened by 1 base and J by 0 bases, with 9 bases between the two germline ends. CDR3 length: 15 residues.

The genes are TRBV28 and TRBJ2-1; 8 nucleotides align to TRBD1. CDR3 length equals 16 residues. Germline V lookup: CDR1 MDHEN, CDR2 SYDVKM. V shed 3 bases, J shed 8 bases, and the junction held 12 bases outside the gene matches. The CDR3 loop reads CASSFTWTGSGYEQFF. CDR3 coding DNA: TGTGCCAGCAGTTTCACGTGGACAGGGTCGGGATATGAGCAGTTCTTC.

This chain links TRBV20-1 with TRBJ1-5; the D is unclear. Per the germline V gene, CDR1 is DFQATT and CDR2 is SNEGSKA (reference sequence). The CDR3 has 13 amino acids. V dropped 3 bases and J dropped 4 bases, with 10 bases sitting between them. In DNA form, the CDR3 reads TGCAGTGCTAGTGGAGATTTTAATCAGCCCCAGCATTTT. The encoded protein is CSASGDFNQPQHF.

This clone was seen just once. The chain links TRBV2 to TRBJ1-1, with a tentative D call TRBD1 (6 bases). The V gene's germline CDR1 is SNHLY and CDR2 FYNNEI. V was cut by 5 bases and J by 3 bases, with 10 bases left in between. CDR3 length: 13 residues. The CDR3 reads CASSRDRHTEAFF. CDR3 in DNA: TGTGCCAGCAGTCGTGACAGGCACACTGAAGCTTTCTTT.

The CDR3 bases are TGTGCCAGCAGTGAATGGGGGGGTCACTATGGCTACACCTTC. Its protein is CASSEWGGHYGYTF. V usage is TRBV25-1 and J usage is TRBJ1-2; tentatively, D is TRBD1 (5 bases). This CDR3 is built from 14 residues. Germline V gives CDR1 MGHDK, CDR2 SYGVNS. V gave up 1 base and J gave up 3 bases, with 9 bases separating them.

The chain is built from TRBV19 and TRBJ1-1, with 7 bases fitting TRBD1. This CDR3 is built from 17 residues. Germline CDR1 is LNHDA and CDR2 is SQIVND (reference sequence). The V segment lost 7 bases and the J segment 0 bases; nucleotides outside the gene matches: 14. The CDR3 DNA is TGTGCCAGTACCCAGCCGAGGGACAGCTACATGAACACTGAAGCTTTCTTT. Translating it yields CASTQPRDSYMNTEAFF.